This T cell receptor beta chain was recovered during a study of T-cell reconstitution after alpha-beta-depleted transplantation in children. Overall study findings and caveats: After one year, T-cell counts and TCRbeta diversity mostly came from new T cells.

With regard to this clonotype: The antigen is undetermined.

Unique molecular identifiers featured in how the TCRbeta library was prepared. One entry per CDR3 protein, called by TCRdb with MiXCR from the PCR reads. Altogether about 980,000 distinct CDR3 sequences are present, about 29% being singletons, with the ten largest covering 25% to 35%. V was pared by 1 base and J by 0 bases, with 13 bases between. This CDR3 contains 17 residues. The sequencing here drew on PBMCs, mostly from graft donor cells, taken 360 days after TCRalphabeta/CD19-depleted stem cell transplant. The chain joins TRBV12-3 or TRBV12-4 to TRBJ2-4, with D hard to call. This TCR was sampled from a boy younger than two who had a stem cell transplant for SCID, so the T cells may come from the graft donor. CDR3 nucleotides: TGTGCCAGCAGTTTAGGAGCCTCCTATTTAGCCAAAAACATTCAGTACTTC. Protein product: CASSLGASYLAKNIQYF.